This record covers a single T cell receptor beta chain. This sample stems from a study of blood T cell repertoires in COVID-19. Study-wide background: Sites in the United States, Italy and Spain provided acute and convalescent COVID-19 samples. Nucleic acid was either cDNA or gDNA, and it came from T cells, B-cell-depleted T cells, or PBMCs.

Per the original methods: How many nucleated cells were present was estimated from reference gene primer amplification. Assay used: immunoSEQ multiplex PCR; TCRdb lists only in-frame clones, some missing. V, J and clone size derive from that table, while D and trimming were established from the DNA sequence. Of around 140,000 clones listed, roughly 81% were seen once; the top ten hold about 2.6%. In germline, CDR1 is LGHDT, CDR2 YNNKEL (reference sequence). This CDR3 is 14 amino acids long. Trimming took off 6 bases at V and 1 base at J, with 13 bases between the two ends. This clonotype was obtained from a human donor with acute or convalescent COVID-19. The donor label of this sample is uncertain. The genes are TRBV3-1 (or the pseudogene TRBV3-2) and TRBJ2-7, with D possibly matching TRBD2 (6 bases). Sequencing input: peripheral blood. The CDR3 nucleotides are TGTGCCAGCAGTCCTTCGGAGGGATCCTACGAGCAGTACTTC. This encodes CASSPSEGSYEQYF.